The 11 T cell receptor beta chains listed next were all sequenced from one sample in a study of T cells after yellow fever vaccination. MiXCR, applied by TCRdb to the 5' RACE reads, yields one record per CDR3 protein. The table records tens of thousands of distinct CDR3 sequences, around 7.1% of them present only once. The source was CD8+ T cells sorted from PBMCs, collected less than 11 days after the first yellow fever vaccination. The source is a man aged 18 to 29 who received the YFV17D yellow fever vaccine.

This clonotype has at least ten counts. V is TRBV4-1 and J is TRBJ1-1; D remains ambiguous. Per the germline V gene, CDR1 is MGHRA and CDR2 is YSYEKL. Trimming removed 1 base from V and 11 bases from J, with 14 bases in between. The length of the CDR3 is 13 residues. The CDR3 loop reads CASSQATFRRAFF. In DNA, the CDR3 is TGCGCCAGCAGCCAAGCGACGTTCCGGCGGGCTTTCTTT.

The rearrangement joins TRBV29-1 to TRBJ1-1; a weak D match, TRBD1 (5 bases). Germline CDR1 SQVTM, CDR2 ANQGSEA. This CDR3 has 12 amino acids. V gave up 6 bases and J gave up 1 base, with 9 bases separating them. The CDR3 here is CSVWGENTEAFF. For the CDR3, the DNA is TGCAGCGTCTGGGGGGAGAACACTGAAGCTTTCTTT.

There are many counts of this clonotype. Here the CDR3 DNA reads TGTGCCAGCAGTTACGCGGGGCGTACCCTGGATACGCAGTATTTT. It codes for CASSYAGRTLDTQYF. V is TRBV6-5 and J is TRBJ2-3; a possible D gene is TRBD2 (6 bases). Trimming took off 2 bases at V and 6 bases at J, with 15 bases between the two ends. This CDR3 region has 15 residues. CDR1 MNHEY and CDR2 SVGAGI come from the germline V gene.

Concerning this clonotype itself: This may arise from a read error, as a much more abundant clone is one base away. The V gene is TRBV4-3, the J gene TRBJ2-5; the D gene is possibly TRBD1 (6 bases). Trimming took 1 base from V and 5 from J, leaving 8 bases between them. Germline CDR1 and CDR2: LGHNA and YSLEER. The CDR3 sequence is 13 residues long. The CDR3 region is CASSQGTDETQYF. The CDR3 DNA reads TGCGCCAGCAGCCAAGGGACAGACGAGACCCAGTACTTC.

This clonotype came up many times. The chain couples TRBV13 to TRBJ1-1; the D is unclear. The CDR3 length is 14 residues. CDR1 and CDR2 (germline): PRHDT, FYEKMQ (reference sequence). V lost 0 bases and J 4 bases, leaving 9 bases between the germline ends. CDR3 in DNA: TGTGCCAGCAGCTTAGGGCACGGACGCACTGAAGCTTTCTTT. Translated, it gives CASSLGHGRTEAFF.

There are many counts of this clonotype. The chain carries TRBV5-1 and TRBJ1-3; 7 bases are shared with TRBD1. CDR1 is SGHRS, CDR2 YFSETQ, per germline. V was clipped by 4 bases and J by 0 bases; unmatched bases: 4. This CDR3 comprises 15 residues. In DNA form, the CDR3 reads TGCGCCAGCAGCAGGGACAGCGACTCTGGAAACACCATATATTTT. Protein product: CASSRDSDSGNTIYF. Full variable domain (rest looked up from reference TRBV5-1 and TRBJ1-3): KAGVTQTPRYLIKTRGQQVTLSCSPISGHRSVSWYQQTPGQGLQFLFEYFSETQRNKGNFPGRFSGRQFSNSRSEMNVSTLELGDSALYLCASSRDSDSGNTIYFGEGSWLTVV.

The chain couples TRBV24-1 to TRBJ2-3; perhaps TRBD2 as D (6 bases). The V and J ends lost 5 bases and 10 bases respectively, with 9 bases between them. Germline CDR1 reads KGHDR; CDR2 reads SFDVKD. CDR3 length equals 11 residues. CDR3 residues: CATSGGVAQYF. In DNA form, the CDR3 reads TGTGCCACCAGTGGCGGGGTGGCGCAGTATTTT.

This clonotype was found a few times. The chain carries TRBV4-3 and TRBJ1-6, with no clear D. This CDR3 is built from 17 residues. Trimming pared 0 bases from V and 0 bases from J, leaving 9 bases between. From germline, CDR1 is LGHNA and CDR2 YSLEER. The CDR3 here is CASSQEGVSSYNSPLHF. The DNA of the CDR3 is TGCGCCAGCAGCCAAGAAGGAGTGAGCTCCTATAATTCACCCCTCCACTTT.

V usage is TRBV7-9 and J usage is TRBJ1-5; possibly TRBD1 for D (6 bases). The germline gives CDR1 SEHNR, CDR2 FQNEAQ (reference sequence). The CDR3 is 14 amino acids. V was clipped by 5 bases and J by 1 base, with 9 bases between them. The CDR3 is CASSPTGSNQPQHF. The DNA of the CDR3 is TGTGCCAGCAGCCCCACAGGGAGCAATCAGCCCCAGCATTTT.

This clonotype was observed many times. This chain connects TRBV13 to TRBJ2-5; 9 nucleotides match TRBD1. The germline V gene encodes CDR1 PRHDT and CDR2 FYEKMQ (reference sequence). Losses at the gene ends were 3 bases for V and 2 bases for J; bases not matched to a gene: 10. The CDR3 spans 17 residues. This CDR3 is CASSFLGAGQGQETQYF. CDR3 DNA sequence: TGTGCCAGCAGCTTTTTAGGGGCGGGACAGGGACAAGAGACCCAGTACTTC.

The rearrangement links TRBV18 to TRBJ2-1; D might be TRBD1 or TRBD2, each matching 5 bases. This CDR3 region has 15 residues. V lost 3 bases, J lost 4 bases, and 13 bases lay in between. Looked up from germline, CDR1 is KGHSH and CDR2 is LQKENI. In DNA form, the CDR3 reads TGTGCCAGCTCACCGGCTGGGGGTATTTACAATGAGCAGTTCTTC. As protein: CASSPAGGIYNEQFF.